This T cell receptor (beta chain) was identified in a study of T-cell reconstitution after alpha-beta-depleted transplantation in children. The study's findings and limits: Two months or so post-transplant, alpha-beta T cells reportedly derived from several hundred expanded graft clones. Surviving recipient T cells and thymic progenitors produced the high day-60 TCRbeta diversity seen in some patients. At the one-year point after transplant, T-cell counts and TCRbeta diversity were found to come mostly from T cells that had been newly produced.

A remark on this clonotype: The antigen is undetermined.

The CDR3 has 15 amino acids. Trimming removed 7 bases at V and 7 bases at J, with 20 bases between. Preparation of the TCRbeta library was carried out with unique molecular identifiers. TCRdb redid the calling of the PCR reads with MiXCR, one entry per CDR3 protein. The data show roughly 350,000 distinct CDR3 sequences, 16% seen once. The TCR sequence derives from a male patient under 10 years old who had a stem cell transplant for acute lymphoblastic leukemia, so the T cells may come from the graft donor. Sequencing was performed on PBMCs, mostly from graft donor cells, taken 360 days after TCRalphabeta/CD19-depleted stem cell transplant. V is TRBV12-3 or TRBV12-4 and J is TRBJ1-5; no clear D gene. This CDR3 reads CASTHFPGEGQPQHF. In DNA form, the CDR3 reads TGTGCCAGCACCCATTTCCCCGGGGAGGGCCAGCCCCAGCATTTT.